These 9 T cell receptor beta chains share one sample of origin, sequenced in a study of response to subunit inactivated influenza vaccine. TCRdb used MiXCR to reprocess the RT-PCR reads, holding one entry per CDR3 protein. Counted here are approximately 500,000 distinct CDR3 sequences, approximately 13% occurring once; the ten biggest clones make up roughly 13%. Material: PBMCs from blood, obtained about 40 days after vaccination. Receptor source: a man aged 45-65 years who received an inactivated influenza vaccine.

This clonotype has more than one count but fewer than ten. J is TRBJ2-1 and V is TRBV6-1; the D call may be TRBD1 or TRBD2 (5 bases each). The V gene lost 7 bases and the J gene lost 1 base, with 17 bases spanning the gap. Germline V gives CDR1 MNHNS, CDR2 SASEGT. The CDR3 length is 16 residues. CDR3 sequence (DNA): TGTGCCAGCACCTCCGGGGACCCCAGATCCTACAATGAGCAGTTCTTC. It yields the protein CASTSGDPRSYNEQFF.

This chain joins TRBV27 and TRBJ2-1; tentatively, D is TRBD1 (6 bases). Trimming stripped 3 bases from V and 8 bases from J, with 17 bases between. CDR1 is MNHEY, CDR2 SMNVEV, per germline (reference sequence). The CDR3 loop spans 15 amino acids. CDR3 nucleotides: TGTGCCAGCAGTTTTTACAGGGTGGATTCCCATGAGCAGTTCTTC. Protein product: CASSFYRVDSHEQFF.

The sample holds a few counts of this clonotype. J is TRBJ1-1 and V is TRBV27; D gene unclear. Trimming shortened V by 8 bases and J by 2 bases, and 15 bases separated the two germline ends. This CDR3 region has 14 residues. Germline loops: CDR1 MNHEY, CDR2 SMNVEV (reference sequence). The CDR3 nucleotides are TGTGCCAGCGGGCGGCCAGCATTAAACACTGAAGCTTTCTTT. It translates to CASGRPALNTEAFF.

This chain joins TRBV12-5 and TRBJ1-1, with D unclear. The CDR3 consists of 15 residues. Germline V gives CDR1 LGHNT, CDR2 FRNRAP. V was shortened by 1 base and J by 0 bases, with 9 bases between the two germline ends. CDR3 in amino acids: CASGLGHNLNTEAFF. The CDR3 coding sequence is TGTGCTAGTGGTTTGGGACACAATTTGAACACTGAAGCTTTCTTT.

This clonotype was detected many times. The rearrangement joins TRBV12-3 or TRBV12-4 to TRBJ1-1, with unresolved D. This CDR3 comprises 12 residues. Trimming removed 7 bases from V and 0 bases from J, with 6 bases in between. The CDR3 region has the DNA TGTGCCAGCAAACCTTTGAACACTGAAGCTTTCTTT. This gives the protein CASKPLNTEAFF.

CDR3 DNA: TGTGCCAGCAGTCAGCCCGGGGGGTCTGGGGCCAACGTCCTGACTTTC. Its protein product is CASSQPGGSGANVLTF. The chain couples TRBV12-3 or TRBV12-4 to TRBJ2-6; 7 positions match TRBD2. After removal of 5 bases from V and 1 base from J, the junction contained 5 bases not matched to a gene. The CDR3 sequence is 16 residues long.

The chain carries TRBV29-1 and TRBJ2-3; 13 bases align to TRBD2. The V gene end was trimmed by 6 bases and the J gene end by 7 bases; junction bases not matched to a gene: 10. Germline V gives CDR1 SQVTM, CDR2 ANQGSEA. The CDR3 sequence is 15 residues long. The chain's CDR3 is CSVEGTSGTVNTQYF. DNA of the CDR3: TGCAGCGTCGAGGGGACTAGCGGGACTGTTAATACGCAGTATTTT.

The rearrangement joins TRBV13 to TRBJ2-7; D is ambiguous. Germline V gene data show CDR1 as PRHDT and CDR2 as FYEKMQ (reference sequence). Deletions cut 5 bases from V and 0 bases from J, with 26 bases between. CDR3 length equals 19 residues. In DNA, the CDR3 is TGTGCCAGCAGCCCGCTACCATCAATTAATCCCGGGTCCTCCTACGAGCAGTACTTC. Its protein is CASSPLPSINPGSSYEQYF.

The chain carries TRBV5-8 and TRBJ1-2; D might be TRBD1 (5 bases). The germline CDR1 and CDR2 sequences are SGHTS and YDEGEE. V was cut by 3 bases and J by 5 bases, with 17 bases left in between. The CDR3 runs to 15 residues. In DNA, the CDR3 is TGTGCCAGCAGCTGGGGTCTTAGGGACTCGTATGGCTACACCTTC. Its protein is CASSWGLRDSYGYTF. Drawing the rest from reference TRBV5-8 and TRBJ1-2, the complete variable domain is EAGVTQSPTHLIKTRGQQATLRCSPISGHTSVYWYQQALGLGLQFLLWYDEGEERNRGNFPPRFSGRQFPNYSSELNVNALELEDSALYLCASSWGLRDSYGYTFGSGTRLTVV.